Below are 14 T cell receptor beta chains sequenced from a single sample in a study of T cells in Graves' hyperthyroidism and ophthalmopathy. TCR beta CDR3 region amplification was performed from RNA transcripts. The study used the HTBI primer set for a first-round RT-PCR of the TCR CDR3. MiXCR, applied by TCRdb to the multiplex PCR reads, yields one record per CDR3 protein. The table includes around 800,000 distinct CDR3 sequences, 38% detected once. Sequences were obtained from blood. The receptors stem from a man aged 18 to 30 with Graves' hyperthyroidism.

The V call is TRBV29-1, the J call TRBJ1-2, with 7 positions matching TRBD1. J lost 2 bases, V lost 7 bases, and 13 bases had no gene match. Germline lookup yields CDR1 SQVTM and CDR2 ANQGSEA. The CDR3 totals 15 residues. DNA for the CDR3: TGCAGCGGAACGACAGGGTTCTCTGGAAACTATGGCTACACCTTC. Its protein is CSGTTGFSGNYGYTF.

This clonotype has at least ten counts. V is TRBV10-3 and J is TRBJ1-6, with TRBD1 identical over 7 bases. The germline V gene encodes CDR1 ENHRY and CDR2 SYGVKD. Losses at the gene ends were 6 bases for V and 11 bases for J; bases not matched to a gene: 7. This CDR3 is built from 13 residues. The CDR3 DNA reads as TGTGCCATCAGAGATGACAGGGATCCACCCCTCCACTTT. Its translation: CAIRDDRDPPLHF.

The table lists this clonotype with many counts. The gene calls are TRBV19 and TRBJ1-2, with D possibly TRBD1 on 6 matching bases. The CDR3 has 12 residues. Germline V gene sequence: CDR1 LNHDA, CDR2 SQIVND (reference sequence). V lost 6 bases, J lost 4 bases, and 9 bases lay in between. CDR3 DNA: TGTGCCAGTAGCGGACAGATCTATGGCTACACCTTC. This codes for CASSGQIYGYTF.

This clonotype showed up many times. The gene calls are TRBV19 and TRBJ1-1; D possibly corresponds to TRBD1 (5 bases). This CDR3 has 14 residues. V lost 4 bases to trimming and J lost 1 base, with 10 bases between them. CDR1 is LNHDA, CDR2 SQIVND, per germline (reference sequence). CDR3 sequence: CASSTGGRNTEAFF. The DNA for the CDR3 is TGTGCCAGTAGTACTGGGGGGAGGAACACTGAAGCTTTCTTT. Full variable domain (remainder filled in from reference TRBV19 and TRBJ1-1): DGGITQSPKYLFRKEGQNVTLSCEQNLNHDAMYWYRQDPGQGLRLIYYSQIVNDFQKGDIAEGYSVSREKKESFPLTVTSAQKNPTAFYLCASSTGGRNTEAFFGQGTRLTVV.

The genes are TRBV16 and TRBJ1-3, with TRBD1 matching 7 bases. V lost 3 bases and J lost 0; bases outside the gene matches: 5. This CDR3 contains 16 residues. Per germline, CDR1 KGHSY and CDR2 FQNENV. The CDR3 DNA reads TGTGCCAGCAGCCACCAGGACAGGTCCTCTGGAAACACCATATATTTT. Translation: CASSHQDRSSGNTIYF.

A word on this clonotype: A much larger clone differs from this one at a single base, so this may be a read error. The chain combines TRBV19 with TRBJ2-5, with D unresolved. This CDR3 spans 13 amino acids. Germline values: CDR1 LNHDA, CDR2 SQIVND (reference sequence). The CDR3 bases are TGTACCAGTAGTTTCTCTCAGAGCGAGACCCAGTACTTC. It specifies CTSSFSQSETQYF.

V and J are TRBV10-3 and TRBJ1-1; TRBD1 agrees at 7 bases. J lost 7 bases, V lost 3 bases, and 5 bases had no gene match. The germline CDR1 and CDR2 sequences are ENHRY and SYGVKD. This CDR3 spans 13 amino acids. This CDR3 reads CAISDDRDGEAFF. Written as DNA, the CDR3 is TGTGCCATCAGTGATGACAGGGACGGTGAAGCTTTCTTT.

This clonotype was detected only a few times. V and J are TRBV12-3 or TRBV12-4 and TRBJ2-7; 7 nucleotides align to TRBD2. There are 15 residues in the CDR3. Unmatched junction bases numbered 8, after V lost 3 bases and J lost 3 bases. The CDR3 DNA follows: TGTGCCAGCAGTTTCCCCACGACTAGCATCTACGAGCAGTACTTC. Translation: CASSFPTTSIYEQYF.

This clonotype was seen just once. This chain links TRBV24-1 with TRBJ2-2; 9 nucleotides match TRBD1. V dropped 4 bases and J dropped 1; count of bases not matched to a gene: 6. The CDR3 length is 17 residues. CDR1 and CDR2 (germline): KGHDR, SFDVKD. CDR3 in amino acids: CATSDRDREVNTGELFF. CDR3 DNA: TGTGCCACCAGTGACCGGGACAGGGAGGTGAACACCGGGGAGCTGTTTTTT.

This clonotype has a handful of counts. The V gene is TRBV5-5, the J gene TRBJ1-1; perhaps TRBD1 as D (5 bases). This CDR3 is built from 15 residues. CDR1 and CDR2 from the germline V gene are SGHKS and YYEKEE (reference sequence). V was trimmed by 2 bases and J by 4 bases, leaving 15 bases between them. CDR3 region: CASSLAGEGSTEAFF. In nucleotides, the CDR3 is TGTGCCAGCAGCTTAGCCGGGGAGGGGAGCACTGAAGCTTTCTTT.

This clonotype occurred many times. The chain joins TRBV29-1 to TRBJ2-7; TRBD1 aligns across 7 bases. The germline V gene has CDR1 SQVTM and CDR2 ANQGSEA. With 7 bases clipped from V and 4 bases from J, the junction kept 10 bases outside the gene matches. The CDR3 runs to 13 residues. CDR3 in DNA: TGCAGCGCATCCAGGGGGATTGGGTACGAGCAGTACTTC. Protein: CSASRGIGYEQYF.

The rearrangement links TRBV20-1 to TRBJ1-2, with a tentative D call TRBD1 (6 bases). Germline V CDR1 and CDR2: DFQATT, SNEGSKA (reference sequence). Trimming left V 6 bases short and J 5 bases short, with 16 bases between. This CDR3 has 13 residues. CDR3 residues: CSAPRAGAYGYTF. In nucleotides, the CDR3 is TGCAGTGCACCCCGGGCAGGGGCTTATGGCTACACCTTC.

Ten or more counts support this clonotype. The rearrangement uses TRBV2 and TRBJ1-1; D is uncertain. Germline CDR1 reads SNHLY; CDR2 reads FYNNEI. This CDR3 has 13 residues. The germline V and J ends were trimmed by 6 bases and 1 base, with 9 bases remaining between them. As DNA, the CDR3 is TGTGCCAGCAGCGAGATGGGGAACACTGAAGCTTTCTTT. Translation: CASSEMGNTEAFF.

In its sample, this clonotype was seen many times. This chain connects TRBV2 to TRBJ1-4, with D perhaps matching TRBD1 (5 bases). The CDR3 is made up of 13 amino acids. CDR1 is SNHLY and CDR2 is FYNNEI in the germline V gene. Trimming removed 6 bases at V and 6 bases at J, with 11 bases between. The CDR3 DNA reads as TGTGCCAGCAGCCGGACAAACTATGAAAAACTGTTTTTT. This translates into CASSRTNYEKLFF.